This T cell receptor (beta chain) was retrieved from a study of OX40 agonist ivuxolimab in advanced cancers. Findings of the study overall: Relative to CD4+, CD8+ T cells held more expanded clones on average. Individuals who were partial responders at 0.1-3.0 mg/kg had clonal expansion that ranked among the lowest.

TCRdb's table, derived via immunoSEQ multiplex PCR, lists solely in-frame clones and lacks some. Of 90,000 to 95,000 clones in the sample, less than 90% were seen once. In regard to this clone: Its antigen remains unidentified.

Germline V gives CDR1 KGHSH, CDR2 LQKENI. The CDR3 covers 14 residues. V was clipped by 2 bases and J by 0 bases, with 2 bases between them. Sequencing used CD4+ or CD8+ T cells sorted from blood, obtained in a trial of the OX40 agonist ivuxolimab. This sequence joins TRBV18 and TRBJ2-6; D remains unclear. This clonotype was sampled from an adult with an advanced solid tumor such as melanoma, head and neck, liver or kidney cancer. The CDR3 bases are TGTGCCAGCTCACCAGACTCTGGGGCCAACGTCCTGACTTTC. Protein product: CASSPDSGANVLTF.